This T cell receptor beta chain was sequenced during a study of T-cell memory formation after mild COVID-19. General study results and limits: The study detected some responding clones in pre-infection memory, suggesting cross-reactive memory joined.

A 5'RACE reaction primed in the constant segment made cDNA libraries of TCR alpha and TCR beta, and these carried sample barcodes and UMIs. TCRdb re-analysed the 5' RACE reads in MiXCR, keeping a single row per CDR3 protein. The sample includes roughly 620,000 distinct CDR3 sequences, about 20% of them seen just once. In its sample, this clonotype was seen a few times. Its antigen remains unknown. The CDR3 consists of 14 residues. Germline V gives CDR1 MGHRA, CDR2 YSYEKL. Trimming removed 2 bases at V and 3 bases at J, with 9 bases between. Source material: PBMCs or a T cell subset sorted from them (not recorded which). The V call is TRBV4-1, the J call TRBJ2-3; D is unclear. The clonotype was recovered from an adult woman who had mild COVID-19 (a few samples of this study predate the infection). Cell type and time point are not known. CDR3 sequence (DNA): TGCGCCAGCAGCCAATGGGAAACTACAGATACGCAGTATTTT. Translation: CASSQWETTDTQYF.